The clone carrying this T cell receptor (beta chain) showed up many times. TCRdb reanalysed the RT-PCR reads using MiXCR and keeps one entry per CDR3 protein. The data contain about 680,000 distinct CDR3 sequences, 14% of them singletons. The sequence came from a female donor in good health, serving as a healthy control. The sample was memory CD4+ T cells from blood.

This CDR3 is CSARRAGSSGANVLTF. CDR3 bases: TGCAGTGCTAGACGGGCGGGCTCCTCTGGGGCCAACGTCCTGACTTTC. The rearrangement uses TRBV20-1 and TRBJ2-6, with D perhaps matching TRBD2 (5 bases). Looked up from germline, CDR1 is DFQATT and CDR2 is SNEGSKA (reference sequence). The CDR3 runs to 16 residues. V lost 2 bases and J lost 0, with 11 bases in between.